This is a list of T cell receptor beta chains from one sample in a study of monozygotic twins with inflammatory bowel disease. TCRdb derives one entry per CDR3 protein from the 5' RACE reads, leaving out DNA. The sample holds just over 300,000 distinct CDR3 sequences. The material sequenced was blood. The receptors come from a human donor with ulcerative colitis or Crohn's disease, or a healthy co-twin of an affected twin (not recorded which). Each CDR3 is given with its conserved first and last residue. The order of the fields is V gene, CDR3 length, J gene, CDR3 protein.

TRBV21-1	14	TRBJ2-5	CASSKHEGQETQYF
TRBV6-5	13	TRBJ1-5	CASSRGQDQPQHF
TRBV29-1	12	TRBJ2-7	CSAASRTYEQYF
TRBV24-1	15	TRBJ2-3	CATSEQAGYTDTQYF
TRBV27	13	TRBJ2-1	CASSLYVGNEQFF
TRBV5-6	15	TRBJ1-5	CASSSRGAGNQPQHF
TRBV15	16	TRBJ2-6	CATSRERTPYSDVLTF
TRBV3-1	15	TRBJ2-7	CASSRLDFSSYEQYF
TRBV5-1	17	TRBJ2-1	CASSLLVGTSGGNEQFF
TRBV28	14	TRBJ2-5	CASSRSGAQETQYF
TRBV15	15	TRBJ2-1	CATSNNHFTGDEQFF
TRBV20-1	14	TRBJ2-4	CSARGWTSVDIQYF
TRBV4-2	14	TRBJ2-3	CASSQGRQTDTQYF
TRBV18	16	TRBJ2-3	CASSPPARLGTDTQYF
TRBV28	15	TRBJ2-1	CASSLSPGHTDEQFF
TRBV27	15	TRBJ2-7	CASTFAGGRLYEQYF
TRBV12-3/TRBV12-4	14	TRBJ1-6	CASSQGQGKSPLHF
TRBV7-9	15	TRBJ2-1	CASSLISYRVYEQFF
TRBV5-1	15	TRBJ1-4	CASSLGGDRAEKLFF
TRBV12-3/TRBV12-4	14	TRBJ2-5	CASSPPGKIETQYF
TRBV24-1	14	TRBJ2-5	CATSDRTDQETQYF
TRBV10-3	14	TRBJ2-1	CATANQNSNYEQFF
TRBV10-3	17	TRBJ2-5	CAISGTGESSGQETQYF
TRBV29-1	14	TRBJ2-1	CSVEMVITYNEQFF
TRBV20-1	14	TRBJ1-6	CSARGGQNNSPLHF
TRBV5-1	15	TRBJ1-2	CASSLAGDRLNGYTF
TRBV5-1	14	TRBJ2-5	CASSLRGRQETQYF
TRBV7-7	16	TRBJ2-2	CASSLSLTMGSGELFF
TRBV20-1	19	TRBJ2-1	CSAQSGTSAGMSSYNEQFF